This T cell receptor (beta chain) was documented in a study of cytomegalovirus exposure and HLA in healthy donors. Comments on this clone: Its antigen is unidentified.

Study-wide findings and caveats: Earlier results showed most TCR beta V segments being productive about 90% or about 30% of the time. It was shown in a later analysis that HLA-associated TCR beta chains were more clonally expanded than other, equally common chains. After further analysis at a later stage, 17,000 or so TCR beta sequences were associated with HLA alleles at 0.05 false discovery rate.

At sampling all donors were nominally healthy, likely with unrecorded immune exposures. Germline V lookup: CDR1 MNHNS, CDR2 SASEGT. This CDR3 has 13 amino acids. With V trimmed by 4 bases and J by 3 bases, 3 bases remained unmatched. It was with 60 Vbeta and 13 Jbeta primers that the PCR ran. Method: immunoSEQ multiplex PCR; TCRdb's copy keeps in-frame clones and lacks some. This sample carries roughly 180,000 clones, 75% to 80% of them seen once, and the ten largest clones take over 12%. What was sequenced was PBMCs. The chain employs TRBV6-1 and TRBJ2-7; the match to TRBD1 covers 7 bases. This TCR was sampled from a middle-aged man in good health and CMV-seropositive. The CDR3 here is CASSGNRGYEQYF. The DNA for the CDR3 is TGTGCCAGCAGTGGTAACAGGGGCTACGAGCAGTACTTC.